Sequencing of this TCR beta chain was carried out in a study of shared T cell receptors in the human thymus. V was trimmed by 8 bases and J by 3 bases, leaving 25 bases between them. Per the germline V gene, CDR1 is SEHNR and CDR2 is FQNEAQ (reference sequence). CDR3 length: 17 amino acids. Using immunoSEQ multiplex PCR, the repertoire was profiled, and TCRdb retains in-frame clones only, with some absent. In the table there are 700,000 to 750,000 clones, 70% to 90% of which are singletons. The data were also submitted as part of a second study, on human thymus T cells. This second report adds: Thymus specimens were resections from corrective heart surgery. Both thymic and peripheral blood repertoires showed apparently biased V and J usage. Thymic repertoires of unrelated individuals were reported in related research to overlap highly.

The genes are TRBV7-9 and TRBJ1-1, with D possibly being TRBD1 (6 bases). Sequencing input: thymocytes. The receptor was derived from a girl younger than two with a congenital heart defect. CDR3 bases: TGTGCCAGCGGATCGTACAGGGCCCATCCCCTCCACACTGAAGCTTTCTTT. Translation gives CASGSYRAHPLHTEAFF.